This T cell receptor (beta chain) came from a study of T cell repertoires in cytomegalovirus infection. Regarding this clonotype: Its antigen remains unidentified.

TCRdb fed the reads into MiXCR, producing one record per CDR3 protein. Among some 110,000 distinct CDR3 sequences listed, over 30% were seen once. Germline V lookup: CDR1 MNHEY, CDR2 SVGEGT. Trimming shortened V by 2 bases and J by 0 bases, and 16 bases separated the two germline ends. CDR3 length equals 18 residues. The chain uses TRBV6-2 or TRBV6-3 and TRBJ2-2; D uncertain. The sample here was CD8+ T cells from cultured PBMCs, taken from culture after CMV antigen stimulation. This receptor was taken from a human donor in good health (CMV status not recorded). Some clones in this sample may be carry-over from other donors' samples. The CDR3 sequence is CASSYLLDTYANTGELFF. DNA for the CDR3: TGTGCCAGCAGTTACCTCCTAGACACCTATGCGAACACCGGGGAGCTGTTTTTT.